Each of the 22 T cell receptor beta chains below was sequenced from the same sample in a study of blood T cell repertoires in COVID-19. Clones were read by immunoSEQ multiplex PCR, and TCRdb kept only the in-frame ones, dropping some. The table shows roughly 240,000 clones, with about nine tenths occurring only once. What was sequenced was peripheral blood. These receptors all stem from a woman aged 55-70 years who had recovered from COVID-19.

This clone was seen a single time. The chain couples TRBV6-5 to TRBJ1-2, with 7 bases fitting TRBD1. The CDR3 sequence is 16 residues long. V shed 2 bases, J shed 3 bases, and the junction held 9 bases outside the gene matches. Germline CDR1 and CDR2: MNHEY and SVGAGI. CDR3 region: CASSYRPQGYDYGYTF. Written as DNA, the CDR3 is TGTGCCAGCAGTTACCGTCCACAGGGGTACGACTATGGCTACACCTTC.

The CDR3 nucleotides are TGTGCCAGCAGCATCAAGCCCGGGACAGCCTACGAGCAGTACTTC. Protein: CASSIKPGTAYEQYF. The chain carries TRBV13 and TRBJ2-7; 7 positions match TRBD1. From germline, CDR1 is PRHDT and CDR2 FYEKMQ (reference sequence). CDR3 size: 15 residues. V lost 5 bases, J lost 2 bases, and 9 bases stayed unmatched.

Here the CDR3 DNA reads TGTGCCAGCAGTGCCTTACAGGAACCCAATGAGCAGTTCTTC. It translates to CASSALQEPNEQFF. The chain couples TRBV2 to TRBJ2-1; weak D call: TRBD1 (5 bases). Per germline, CDR1 SNHLY and CDR2 FYNNEI. The CDR3 loop spans 14 amino acids. Trimming left V 4 bases short and J 6 bases short, with 13 bases between. Drawing the rest from reference TRBV2 and TRBJ2-1, the complete variable domain is EPEVTQTPSHQVTQMGQEVILRCVPISNHLYFYWYRQILGQKVEFLVSFYNNEISEKSEIFDDQFSVERPDGSNFTLKIRSTKLEDSAMYFCASSALQEPNEQFFGPGTRLTVL.

CDR3 residues: CASSYSWGVAKNIQYF. DNA for the CDR3: TGTGCCAGCAGTTACTCGTGGGGAGTAGCCAAAAACATTCAGTACTTC. The chain is built from TRBV6-5 and TRBJ2-4; D may be TRBD2 (5 bases). Trimming took off 0 bases at V and 0 bases at J, with 9 bases between the two ends. CDR1 MNHEY and CDR2 SVGAGI come from the germline V gene. The CDR3 runs to 16 residues.

The V and J genes are TRBV2 and TRBJ1-5; D is possibly TRBD1 (6 bases). CDR3 size: 15 residues. Per germline, CDR1 SNHLY and CDR2 FYNNEI. The germline V and J ends were trimmed by 6 bases and 1 base, with 13 bases remaining between them. CDR3 loop: CASSPGHISNQPQHF. CDR3 DNA sequence: TGTGCCAGCAGCCCGGGACATATCAGCAATCAGCCCCAGCATTTT.

The chain uses TRBV11-2 and TRBJ2-7; maybe TRBD1 (6 bases). CDR1 and CDR2 (germline): SGHAT, FQNNGV. Trimming cost V 3 bases and J 1 base, with 13 bases left between them. The CDR3 runs 15 residues. The CDR3 DNA reads TGTGCCAGCAGCTTTAGTGTGGGACAATCCTACGAGCAGTACTTC. It codes for CASSFSVGQSYEQYF.

The rearrangement joins TRBV18 to TRBJ1-4, with 8 nucleotides matching TRBD1. This CDR3 contains 18 residues. The junction had 10 bases not matched to a gene; V was cut back by 2 bases and J by 2 bases. CDR1 is KGHSH, CDR2 LQKENI, per germline. This chain's CDR3 is CASSPAGQGVGTNEKLFF. The DNA for the CDR3 is TGTGCCAGCTCACCAGCCGGACAGGGCGTAGGGACTAATGAAAAACTGTTTTTT. Supplemented by reference TRBV18 and TRBJ1-4, the full variable domain reads NAGVMQNPRHLVRRRGQEARLRCSPMKGHSHVYWYRQLPEEGLKFMVYLQKENIIDESGMPKERFSAEFPKEGPSILRIQQVVRGDSAAYFCASSPAGQGVGTNEKLFFGSGTQLSVL.

The chain joins TRBV9 to TRBJ2-3; TRBD2 is a possible D gene (7 bases). The germline CDR1 and CDR2 sequences are SGDLS and YYNGEE. The CDR3 runs 18 residues. Trimming pared 4 bases from V and 3 bases from J, leaving 24 bases between. The DNA for the CDR3 is TGTGCCAGCAGCACTTACCGGGGGGCTGCTGATAGTACAGATACGCAGTATTTT. This sequence encodes CASSTYRGAADSTDTQYF.

The rearrangement joins TRBV5-1 to TRBJ1-3; D remains ambiguous. This CDR3 region has 15 residues. The V gene lost 4 bases and the J gene lost 0 bases, with 11 bases spanning the gap. The germline CDR1 and CDR2 sequences are SGHRS and YFSETQ. CDR3 residues: CASSPAVTSGNTIYF. The CDR3 coding sequence is TGCGCCAGCAGCCCCGCGGTAACCTCTGGAAACACCATATATTTT.

J is TRBJ1-2 and V is TRBV15; no clear D gene. This CDR3 has 15 amino acids. In germline, CDR1 is LNHNV, CDR2 YYDKDF (reference sequence). V lost 8 bases and J 4 bases, leaving 20 bases between the germline ends. CDR3 amino acids: CATRTDRRPPYGYTF. DNA for the CDR3: TGTGCCACCCGAACCGACCGCAGGCCCCCCTATGGCTACACCTTC.

This clone was seen more than once but under ten times. The chain has TRBV9 and TRBJ1-1; TRBD1 is a possible D gene (6 bases). Germline CDR1 SGDLS, CDR2 YYNGEE. The V and J ends lost 4 bases and 11 bases respectively, with 18 bases between them. This CDR3 spans 13 amino acids. CDR3 protein: CASSPRDTRGAFF. As DNA, the CDR3 is TGTGCCAGCAGCCCCCGGGACACCCGAGGGGCTTTCTTT.

V is TRBV5-6 and J is TRBJ2-7, with 7 nucleotides matching TRBD1. Germline lookup yields CDR1 SGHDT and CDR2 YYEEEE. This CDR3 spans 15 amino acids. V shed 2 bases and J 3 bases; nucleotides not matched to a gene: 8. The CDR3 here is CASSFRPGQDYEQYF. CDR3 sequence (DNA): TGTGCCAGCAGCTTTAGGCCCGGACAGGACTACGAGCAGTACTTC.

The gene calls are TRBV19 and TRBJ2-2; TRBD2 matches 9 bases. The CDR3 is made up of 15 amino acids. Germline assignment: CDR1 LNHDA and CDR2 SQIVND (reference sequence). The V and J ends lost 10 bases and 3 bases, in that order; junction bases with no gene match: 9. The CDR3 protein is CATRWASGDTGELFF. Here the CDR3 DNA reads TGTGCCACCAGGTGGGCTAGCGGGGACACCGGGGAGCTGTTTTTT.

The chain links TRBV3-1 (or the pseudogene TRBV3-2) to TRBJ1-1; 8 nucleotides match TRBD1. Germline V gene data show CDR1 as LGHDT and CDR2 as YNNKEL (reference sequence). Trimming removed 4 bases from V and 10 bases from J; junction bases left unmatched: 11. This CDR3 spans 14 amino acids. CDR3 sequence reads: CASSRRQGSMGAFF. CDR3 DNA sequence: TGTGCCAGCAGCCGCCGACAGGGGTCGATGGGAGCTTTCTTT.

Concerning this clone itself: The junction does not match germline at one end; this may be a read error. This rearrangement joins TRBV12-3 or TRBV12-4 to TRBJ1-1, with TRBD1 as a possible D gene (5 bases). CDR3 length: 11 residues. CDR3 amino acids: CASREGLTVIF. CDR3 sequence (DNA): TGTGCCAGCAGGGAGGGACTGACAGTGATCTTT.

This chain connects TRBV10-3 to TRBJ1-3, with D possibly matching TRBD1 (5 bases). The CDR3 covers 15 residues. Germline CDR1 reads ENHRY; CDR2 reads SYGVKD. Trimming left V 2 bases short and J 0 bases short, with 8 bases between. In nucleotides, the CDR3 is TGTGCCATCAGTGAGCAGGGTTCCTCTGGAAACACCATATATTTT. This sequence encodes CAISEQGSSGNTIYF.

The chain combines TRBV5-4 with TRBJ1-4, with D possibly matching TRBD1 (6 bases). There are 17 residues in the CDR3. With 3 bases removed from V and 7 bases from J, the gap between germline ends came to 22 bases. Germline loops: CDR1 SGHNT, CDR2 YYREEE (reference sequence). CDR3 bases: TGTGCCAGCAGCTCTAATCCTTCGGGGGGCGTGGGTGAAAAACTGTTTTTT. It specifies CASSSNPSGGVGEKLFF.

The rearrangement links TRBV3-1 (or the pseudogene TRBV3-2) to TRBJ1-2; 9 nucleotides align to TRBD1. J lost 8 bases, V lost 4 bases, and 14 bases had no gene match. The CDR3 length is 16 residues. CDR1 and CDR2 (germline): LGHDT, YNNKEL (reference sequence). The CDR3: CASSRRDREKSRGYTF. In DNA, the CDR3 is TGTGCCAGCAGCCGACGGGACAGGGAAAAATCGCGCGGCTACACCTTC.

This chain uses TRBV5-4 with TRBJ1-5; no definite D call. This CDR3 has 16 amino acids. V was trimmed by 4 bases and J by 2 bases, leaving 16 bases between them. The germline CDR1 and CDR2 sequences are SGHNT and YYREEE (reference sequence). DNA of the CDR3: TGTGCCAGCAGCGGCGATTTGTGGGGAGGCAATCAGCCCCAGCATTTT. This sequence encodes CASSGDLWGGNQPQHF.

The sample holds a few counts of this clone. The same CDR3 arises from other DNA sequences in this sample as well. The V call is TRBV9, the J call TRBJ1-3; D call uncertain. V was trimmed by 0 bases and J by 1 base, leaving 8 bases between them. Germline CDR1 SGDLS, CDR2 YYNGEE. This CDR3 region has 15 residues. The DNA for the CDR3 is TGTGCCAGCAGCGTAGGTACGGGATCTGGAAACACCATATATTTT. This encodes CASSVGTGSGNTIYF.

Here the CDR3 reads CASSFPGTVYTGELFF. The CDR3 nucleotides read TGTGCCAGTAGTTTCCCCGGGACAGTCTACACCGGGGAGCTGTTTTTT. The chain uses TRBV19 and TRBJ2-2; 7 nucleotides agree with TRBD1. V shed 5 bases, J shed 3 bases, and the junction held 9 bases outside the gene matches. This CDR3 has 16 residues. Germline CDR1 LNHDA, CDR2 SQIVND (reference sequence).

V is TRBV6-5 and J is TRBJ2-5; D gene ambiguous. Germline loops: CDR1 MNHEY, CDR2 SVGAGI. V was clipped by 7 bases and J by 5 bases, with 20 bases between them. CDR3 length: 15 amino acids. The CDR3 spells CASMLGHVAWETQYF. The CDR3 DNA is TGTGCCAGCATGCTAGGTCACGTAGCTTGGGAGACCCAGTACTTC.